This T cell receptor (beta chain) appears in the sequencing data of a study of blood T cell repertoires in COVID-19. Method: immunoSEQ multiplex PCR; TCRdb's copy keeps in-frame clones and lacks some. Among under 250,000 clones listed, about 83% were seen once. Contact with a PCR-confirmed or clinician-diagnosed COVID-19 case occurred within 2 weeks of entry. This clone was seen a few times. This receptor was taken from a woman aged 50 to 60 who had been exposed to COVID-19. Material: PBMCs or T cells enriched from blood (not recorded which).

This CDR3 reads CASSLAPPNTGELFF. The CDR3 DNA reads as TGCGCCAGCAGCTTGGCCCCTCCGAACACCGGGGAGCTGTTTTTT. V usage is TRBV5-1 and J usage is TRBJ2-2; the D is unclear. The CDR3 contains 15 residues. Trimming removed 0 bases at V and 0 bases at J, with 6 bases between. Germline lookup yields CDR1 SGHRS and CDR2 YFSETQ.